Following are 26 T cell receptor beta chains from one sample sequenced in a study of T cell responses to AZD1222 COVID-19 vaccine. Profiled with immunoSEQ multiplex PCR; TCRdb holds only in-frame clones, not every one. The sample has roughly 140,000 clones; 70% to 90% are singletons. Sequenced here: peripheral blood, sampled on day 0 of MenACWY control vaccination. Every receptor here comes from an adult in good health.

CDR3 bases: TGTGCCAGCAGTCGGACAGGCAACTATGGCTACACCTTC. The encoded protein is CASSRTGNYGYTF. The rearrangement joins TRBV28 to TRBJ1-2; 7 positions match TRBD1. The junction had 2 bases not matched to a gene; V was cut back by 5 bases and J by 2 bases. Germline V gives CDR1 MDHEN, CDR2 SYDVKM. This CDR3 has 13 amino acids.

V usage is TRBV5-1 and J usage is TRBJ1-3; TRBD1 is a possible D gene (5 bases). Germline-derived CDR1 and CDR2 are SGHRS and YFSETQ. Trimming shortened V by 0 bases and J by 4 bases, and 8 bases separated the two germline ends. This CDR3 is built from 14 residues. CDR3 DNA: TGCGCCAGCAGCTTGGCAGGGTACGGAAACACCATATATTTT. It codes for CASSLAGYGNTIYF.

The chain has TRBV5-1 and TRBJ1-1; D may be TRBD1 (5 bases). Trimming stripped 1 base from V and 2 bases from J, with 12 bases between. The CDR3 covers 15 residues. CDR1 and CDR2 (germline): SGHRS, YFSETQ. CDR3 loop: CASSLWGDGNTEAFF. CDR3 coding DNA: TGCGCCAGCAGCTTGTGGGGGGACGGAAACACTGAAGCTTTCTTT.

This chain joins TRBV2 and TRBJ1-2, with D unclear. The CDR3 covers 14 residues. V was trimmed by 3 bases and J by 4 bases, leaving 12 bases between them. Germline assignment: CDR1 SNHLY and CDR2 FYNNEI. CDR3 DNA sequence: TGTGCCAGCAGTGAGTCGGGTCAGGTCTATGGCTACACCTTC. Translation gives CASSESGQVYGYTF.

Only a few counts were recorded for this clone. This rearrangement joins TRBV6-1 to TRBJ2-5, with D unresolved. The V gene lost 5 bases and the J gene lost 4 bases, with 5 bases spanning the gap. CDR1 is MNHNS, CDR2 SASEGT, per germline. This CDR3 is 11 amino acids long. The CDR3 DNA sequence: TGTGCCAGCAGTCCCCTAGAGACCCAGTACTTC. Amino acids: CASSPLETQYF.

The chain combines TRBV7-9 with TRBJ2-2; D unresolved. The germline V gene encodes CDR1 SEHNR and CDR2 FQNEAQ (reference sequence). The CDR3 is made up of 12 amino acids. Deletions cut 3 bases from V and 2 bases from J, with 1 base between. The CDR3 protein is CASSFNTGELFF. In DNA, the CDR3 is TGTGCCAGCAGCTTTAACACCGGGGAGCTGTTTTTT.

This chain uses TRBV28 with TRBJ2-7; no firm D call. This CDR3 contains 13 residues. V gave up 2 bases and J gave up 5 bases, with 10 bases separating them. Germline V gives CDR1 MDHEN, CDR2 SYDVKM. The CDR3 DNA follows: TGTGCCAGCAGTTTAGGTCCTGGCAACGAGCAGTACTTC. This translates into CASSLGPGNEQYF.

This clone was found a few times. As DNA, the CDR3 is TGCGCCAGCAGCTCTTACAGGGACGCGGGCGGGGAGCTGTTTTTT. As protein: CASSSYRDAGGELFF. V is TRBV5-1 and J is TRBJ2-2, with D perhaps TRBD1 (6 bases). The germline CDR1 and CDR2 sequences are SGHRS and YFSETQ. V was cut by 3 bases and J by 7 bases, with 16 bases left in between. This CDR3 comprises 15 residues.

The V gene is TRBV19, the J gene TRBJ2-6; tentative D call: TRBD1 (5 bases). The germline V gene encodes CDR1 LNHDA and CDR2 SQIVND (reference sequence). The ends were cut back, 5 bases at V and 2 bases at J, with 10 bases in the middle. The CDR3 spans 15 residues. The CDR3 DNA reads as TGTGCCAGTAGTTCAGGGTGGACTGGGGCCAACGTCCTGACTTTC. Encoded protein: CASSSGWTGANVLTF.

This clone has only a few counts. Relative to the germline gene, one junction end is altered; a read error may explain this. The chain recombines TRBV6-1 with TRBJ2-7; D is perhaps TRBD1 (5 bases). The CDR3 is 13 residues long. From germline, CDR1 is MNHNS and CDR2 SASEGT. CDR3 nucleotide sequence: TGTGCCAGCAGCGAAGGGGCGTACTACGAGCAGTACTTC. Translated: CASSEGAYYEQYF.

The rearrangement links TRBV5-4 to TRBJ1-1, with D perhaps TRBD1 (5 bases). Trimming removed 4 bases at V and 9 bases at J, with 19 bases between. The CDR3 is made up of 14 amino acids. Germline V gene lookup returns CDR1 SGHNT and CDR2 YYREEE (reference sequence). The CDR3 here is CASSNPRTTVKAFF. The CDR3 coding sequence is TGTGCCAGCAGCAACCCCCGGACAACCGTGAAAGCTTTCTTT.

J is TRBJ1-4 and V is TRBV5-1; 7 nucleotides line up with TRBD1. The CDR3 consists of 16 residues. Germline CDR1 and CDR2: SGHRS and YFSETQ. V lost 0 bases and J lost 8; bases outside the gene matches: 10. The CDR3 here is CASSLAGRQGTEKLFF. The CDR3 DNA is TGCGCCAGCAGCTTGGCCGGAAGACAGGGTACGGAAAAACTGTTTTTT.

The rearrangement links TRBV27 to TRBJ2-7; D remains unclear. Trimming pared 2 bases from V and 5 bases from J, leaving 10 bases between. Germline CDR1 reads MNHEY; CDR2 reads SMNVEV (reference sequence). CDR3 length: 13 residues. The CDR3 DNA reads TGTGCCAGCAGTTTAAACGAAATTAACGAGCAGTACTTC. It codes for CASSLNEINEQYF.

This chain connects TRBV7-2 to TRBJ2-7; no clear D gene. V was cut by 3 bases and J by 0 bases, with 6 bases left in between. Germline V gene data show CDR1 as SGHTA and CDR2 as FQGNSA. The CDR3 loop spans 13 amino acids. The CDR3: CASSFQLSYEQYF. As DNA, the CDR3 is TGTGCCAGCAGCTTTCAGCTCTCCTACGAGCAGTACTTC.

The V gene is TRBV7-3, the J gene TRBJ2-5; D uncertain. Trimming stripped 5 bases from V and 2 bases from J, with 15 bases between. Germline V CDR1 and CDR2: SGHTA, FQGTGA. This CDR3 has 15 amino acids. The CDR3 DNA reads as TGTGCCAGCAGCAAAGGTGGAGAAGGGCAAGAGACCCAGTACTTC. It specifies CASSKGGEGQETQYF.

J is TRBJ2-5 and V is TRBV6-6; D is ambiguous. This CDR3 has 15 amino acids. Trimming pared 6 bases from V and 7 bases from J, leaving 21 bases between. Germline CDR1 MNHNY, CDR2 SVGAGI (reference sequence). CDR3: CASRPGSTVIGTQYF. The DNA of the CDR3 is TGTGCCAGCAGGCCGGGTTCGACTGTGATAGGGACCCAGTACTTC.

This chain uses TRBV10-3 with TRBJ1-1, with D possibly matching TRBD1 (5 bases). The V end was cut by 4 bases, the J end by 1 base, with 16 bases between. Germline-derived CDR1 and CDR2 are ENHRY and SYGVKD. The CDR3 runs to 16 residues. CDR3 residues: CAISGGRAGSNTEAFF. The CDR3 DNA follows: TGTGCCATCAGTGGGGGTCGGGCAGGGTCGAACACTGAAGCTTTCTTT.

V is TRBV16 and J is TRBJ2-3; D call uncertain. CDR3 length: 14 residues. From germline, CDR1 is KGHSY and CDR2 FQNENV. V lost 4 bases, J lost 3 bases, and 11 bases lay in between. CDR3 sequence reads: CASSPGVGTDTQYF. The CDR3, as DNA: TGTGCCAGCAGCCCAGGCGTGGGAACAGATACGCAGTATTTT.

The rearrangement uses TRBV5-6 and TRBJ2-5, with D perhaps matching TRBD1 or TRBD2 (5 bases each). The CDR3 totals 14 residues. Trimming stripped 6 bases from V and 7 bases from J, with 19 bases between. Germline assignment: CDR1 SGHDT and CDR2 YYEEEE. DNA of the CDR3: TGTGCCAGCACACTTCAGGGCCGGGAATGGACCCAGTACTTC. It yields the protein CASTLQGREWTQYF.

This chain connects TRBV27 to TRBJ1-4; 7 bases fit TRBD1. V lost 2 bases and J lost 6; bases outside the gene matches: 3. CDR3 length: 14 residues. Per the germline V gene, CDR1 is MNHEY and CDR2 is SMNVEV (reference sequence). The CDR3 DNA sequence: TGTGCCAGCAGTTTAACAGGGGCGGATGAAAAACTGTTTTTT. It yields the protein CASSLTGADEKLFF.

In its sample, this clone was seen once. This sequence joins TRBV5-1 and TRBJ2-2; a weak D match, TRBD1 (5 bases). Trimming took off 4 bases at V and 1 base at J, with 14 bases between the two ends. The CDR3 is 16 amino acids. CDR1 is SGHRS and CDR2 is YFSETQ in the germline V gene. The CDR3 region is CASSKRQNENTGELFF. CDR3 DNA sequence: TGCGCCAGCAGCAAAAGACAGAATGAGAACACCGGGGAGCTGTTTTTT.

Only one count was recorded for this clone. The V gene is TRBV7-9, the J gene TRBJ2-2, with D maybe TRBD1 (6 bases). Trimming pared 5 bases from V and 5 bases from J, leaving 9 bases between. The CDR3 is 13 amino acids. Looked up from germline, CDR1 is SEHNR and CDR2 is FQNEAQ (reference sequence). The CDR3 is CASSRQVTGELFF. The DNA of the CDR3 is TGTGCCAGCAGCCGACAGGTGACCGGGGAGCTGTTTTTT.

CDR3 sequence: CASTHRGDTEAFF. In DNA, the CDR3 is TGTGCCAGCACTCACAGGGGAGACACTGAAGCTTTCTTT. The rearrangement links TRBV7-9 to TRBJ1-1, with TRBD1 identical over 7 bases. This CDR3 contains 13 residues. Germline trimming cut 7 bases from V and 3 bases from J; bases unmatched to any gene: 5. The V gene's germline CDR1 is SEHNR and CDR2 FQNEAQ (reference sequence).

In its sample, this clone was seen a few times. CDR3: CASSSRGGEETQYF. CDR3 in DNA: TGTGCCAGCAGCTCCCGCGGGGGCGAGGAGACCCAGTACTTC. The chain uses TRBV7-3 and TRBJ2-5, with TRBD2 as a possible D gene (7 bases). In germline, CDR1 is SGHTA, CDR2 FQGTGA. Trimming took off 4 bases at V and 5 bases at J, with 14 bases between the two ends. The CDR3 runs to 14 residues.

This clone was picked up one time. CDR3 nucleotide sequence: TGTGCCAGCTCACCCGGGCCTAGCTCCTATAATTCACCCCTCCACTTT. This sequence encodes CASSPGPSSYNSPLHF. The chain joins TRBV18 to TRBJ1-6; no reliable D call. Trimming took 3 bases from V and 0 from J, leaving 9 bases between them. The length of the CDR3 is 16 residues. Germline V gene data show CDR1 as KGHSH and CDR2 as LQKENI.

The rearrangement uses TRBV7-9 and TRBJ2-1, with TRBD2 as a possible D gene (6 bases). This CDR3 spans 14 amino acids. V lost 7 bases, J lost 6 bases, and 16 bases lay in between. Germline loops: CDR1 SEHNR, CDR2 FQNEAQ (reference sequence). CDR3 nucleotides: TGTGCCAGCATCGCGGGGCTAGCGACCAATGAGCAGTTCTTC. Protein: CASIAGLATNEQFF.